Each of the 30 T cell receptor beta chains below was sequenced from the same sample in a study of molecular identifiers for immune sequencing clone quantification. TCRdb ran MiXCR on the PCR reads and lists one entry per CDR3 protein. This table holds under 600,000 distinct CDR3 sequences, around 23% found once. The sample comprised naive CD8+ T cells from blood, with Jurkat cell RNA spiked in. The subset denotes: FACS-sorted CD8+CD4-CCR7+CD45RA+ naive T cells. These receptors originate from a human donor in good health. Some libraries in this study had Jurkat cell RNA spiked in.

Of note for this clonotype: The junction and the germline gene differ at one end; a read error may be behind it. The V gene is TRBV12-3 or TRBV12-4, the J gene TRBJ2-5; 9 nucleotides match TRBD1. This CDR3 region has 15 residues. CDR3 bases: TGTGCCAGCAGTTCGACAGGGGGGACTCAAGAGCCCCAGTACTTC. Translated, it gives CASSSTGGTQEPQYF.

The V gene is TRBV7-9, the J gene TRBJ2-7; TRBD1 matches at 12 bases. V gave up 5 bases and J gave up 3 bases; unmatched junction bases: 17. CDR3 size: 19 residues. Germline loops: CDR1 SEHNR, CDR2 FQNEAQ (reference sequence). DNA of the CDR3: TGTGCCAGCAGCCCCCGACTGGGACAGGGGGCGCTTGGGATCTACGAGCAGTACTTC. Translation gives CASSPRLGQGALGIYEQYF.

With respect to this clonotype: This may arise from a read error, as a much more abundant clone is one base away. This CDR3 is missing its conserved last phenylalanine or tryptophan, likely due to a read error. The chain's CDR3 is CASSLAGAVETQYS. The DNA of the CDR3 is TGTGCCAGCAGTTTAGCGGGAGCAGTGGAGACCCAGTACTCC. The V gene is TRBV12-3 or TRBV12-4, the J gene TRBJ2-5, with D tentatively TRBD2 (5 bases). The CDR3 is 14 residues long. V lost 0 bases to trimming and J lost 5 bases, with 10 bases between them.

With respect to this clonotype: A much larger clone differs by one base, so this may be a read error. The chain uses TRBV7-2 and TRBJ2-3; D is perhaps TRBD1 (6 bases). The CDR3 runs 14 residues. V lost 5 bases, J lost 5 bases, and 14 bases lay in between. CDR1 and CDR2 from the germline V gene are SGHTA and FQGNSA. Written as DNA, the CDR3 is TGTGCCAGCAGCGCTACAGGGTGGTTAGATACGCAGTATTTT. Its translation is CASSATGWLDTQYF.

This clonotype has at least ten counts. Its ends do not fully match the called genes, so a read error is possible. The genes are TRBV29-1 and TRBJ2-7; the D gene is possibly TRBD1 (6 bases). This CDR3 spans 12 amino acids. CDR1 SQVTM and CDR2 ANQGSEA come from the germline V gene. The CDR3 reads CSAEQGAYEQYF. In nucleotides, the CDR3 is TGCAGCGCTGAACAGGGTGCCTACGAGCAGTACTTC.

Turning to this clonotype: A clone one base away is much larger, so this may be a read error. J is TRBJ2-3 and V is TRBV6-2 or TRBV6-3; D tentatively fits TRBD1 or TRBD2 (5 bases each). V shed 1 base and J shed 0 bases, with 14 bases lying between them. CDR1 is MNHEY, CDR2 SVGEGT, per germline. The CDR3 contains 17 residues. CDR3 loop: CASSYFPGAGSTDTQYF. CDR3 sequence (DNA): TGTGCCAGCAGTTACTTCCCCGGGGCGGGTAGCACAGATACGCAGTATTTT.

For this clonotype: A junction end diverges from the germline sequence, so it may reflect a read error. J is TRBJ2-7 and V is TRBV4-1; 7 bases fit TRBD2. The V gene's germline CDR1 is MGHRA and CDR2 YSYEKL. The CDR3 runs to 14 residues. The CDR3 loop reads CASSQDSRDYGQYF. CDR3 sequence (DNA): TGCGCCAGCAGCCAAGATAGTCGGGACTACGGGCAGTACTTC.

As concerns this clonotype: Possible read error: a much larger clone is one base away. The CDR3 region has the DNA TGTGCCTGGAGTCATTCGAACTACGAGCAGTACTTC. This sequence encodes CAWSHSNYEQYF. The chain uses TRBV30 and TRBJ2-7, with D uncertain. V lost 2 bases, J lost 3 bases, and 8 bases lay in between. CDR3 size: 12 residues. CDR1 is GTSNPN and CDR2 is SVGIG in the germline V gene (reference sequence).

With respect to this clonotype: The junction departs from the called germline gene at one end, perhaps through a read error. The chain carries TRBV29-1 and TRBJ2-1; D may correspond to TRBD1 or TRBD2 (5 bases each). Germline V lookup: CDR1 SQVTM, CDR2 ANQGSEA. This CDR3 region has 15 residues. The CDR3 here is CSVEDQGEAYSEQFF. CDR3 DNA: TGCAGCGTTGAAGATCAGGGAGAAGCCTACAGTGAGCAGTTCTTC.

Regarding this clonotype: With a much larger clone just one base away, this may be a read error. The V gene is TRBV6-4, the J gene TRBJ2-2, with unresolved D. The length of the CDR3 is 12 residues. Germline V gene lookup returns CDR1 MRHNA and CDR2 SNTAGT. Here the CDR3 reads CASSDSDGELSF. Here the CDR3 DNA reads TGTGCCAGCAGTGACTCTGACGGCGAGCTGTCTTTT.

To note about this clonotype: This may be a read error, as it is one base from a much larger clone. The chain combines TRBV12-5 with TRBJ2-2; no reliable D call. Germline V gene sequence: CDR1 LGHNT, CDR2 FRNRAP. The ends were cut back, 6 bases at V and 3 bases at J, with 8 bases in the middle. CDR3 length equals 13 residues. CDR3 sequence (DNA): TGTGCTAGTGGCTCGATCGACACCGGGGAGCTGTTTTTT. Translation gives CASGSIDTGELFF.

This clonotype turned up a few times. The V gene is TRBV20-1, the J gene TRBJ2-7; 11 bases map to TRBD2. Looked up from germline, CDR1 is DFQATT and CDR2 is SNEGSKA (reference sequence). The CDR3 runs 14 residues. The ends lost 2 bases at V and 4 bases at J; junction bases unmatched: 4. The CDR3 sequence: CSARLAGGGYEQYF. CDR3 DNA: TGCAGTGCTAGACTAGCGGGGGGTGGTTACGAGCAGTACTTC.

This clonotype was picked up a small number of times. This chain uses TRBV6-6 with TRBJ2-7, with D tentatively TRBD1 or TRBD2 (6 bases each). This CDR3 has 13 residues. Germline assignment: CDR1 MNHNY and CDR2 SVGAGI (reference sequence). V dropped 6 bases and J dropped 2 bases, with 11 bases sitting between them. CDR3: CASSYREAYEQYF. The CDR3 nucleotides read TGTGCCAGCAGCTACAGGGAGGCCTACGAGCAGTACTTC.

In its sample, this clonotype was seen many times. The gene calls are TRBV4-3 and TRBJ2-7; 10 bases fit TRBD1. Germline lookup yields CDR1 LGHNA and CDR2 YSLEER. This CDR3 contains 14 residues. V trimming: 4 bases; J trimming: 4 bases; junction bases outside the gene matches: 4. CDR3 in DNA: TGCGCCAGCAGCCCGACAGGGGGCGAATACGAGCAGTACTTC. Its protein is CASSPTGGEYEQYF.

The chain joins TRBV7-9 to TRBJ2-3; D is tentatively TRBD1 or TRBD2 (6 bases each). Trimming pared 2 bases from V and 5 bases from J, leaving 20 bases between. This CDR3 contains 17 residues. Germline loops: CDR1 SEHNR, CDR2 FQNEAQ (reference sequence). In DNA, the CDR3 is TGTGCCAGCAGCTTAATGTGGTCGGGGGCGGGGAGAGATACGCAGTATTTT. This codes for CASSLMWSGAGRDTQYF.

The V call is TRBV29-1, the J call TRBJ2-7; tentative D call: TRBD1 (5 bases). Between the trimmed V and J ends, which lost 4 bases and 6 bases, there was a span of 16 bases. The CDR3 is 13 amino acids. Germline loops: CDR1 SQVTM, CDR2 ANQGSEA. The CDR3 nucleotides are TGCAGCGTTGGAAACAAGACAGAGCTCGAGCAGTACTTC. Translated, it gives CSVGNKTELEQYF.

This clonotype was observed a handful of times. V is TRBV4-3 and J is TRBJ2-7; TRBD2 matches 9 bases. CDR1 LGHNA and CDR2 YSLEER come from the germline V gene. The V and J ends lost 5 bases and 5 bases, in that order; junction bases with no gene match: 10. The CDR3 runs 15 residues. This CDR3 reads CASSTLAGSLHEQYF. The CDR3 nucleotides read TGCGCCAGCAGCACCCTAGCGGGGAGCCTACACGAGCAGTACTTC.

This clonotype has a single count. A much bigger clone sits one base away, suggesting this may be a read error. V gene TRBV6-5 combines with J gene TRBJ2-2; the D gene is possibly TRBD2 (5 bases). The length of the CDR3 is 14 residues. Germline CDR1 reads MNHEY; CDR2 reads SVGAGI. CDR3 nucleotide sequence: TGTGCCAGCGGTTACGGGATCAACACCGGGGAGCTGTTTTTT. Encoded protein: CASGYGINTGELFF.

The V and J genes are TRBV12-3 or TRBV12-4 and TRBJ2-7, with D unclear. The V and J ends lost 5 bases and 0 bases respectively, with 11 bases between them. There are 14 residues in the CDR3. The CDR3 coding sequence is TGTGCCAGCAGTAGGACCGTTTACTCCTACGAGCAGTACTTC. Translated: CASSRTVYSYEQYF.

This clonotype was seen ten or more times. V usage is TRBV28 and J usage is TRBJ2-7; D may correspond to TRBD1 or TRBD2 (5 bases each). Germline CDR1 is MDHEN and CDR2 is SYDVKM. This CDR3 is 17 amino acids long. Trimming pared 3 bases from V and 5 bases from J, leaving 23 bases between. CDR3 loop: CASSFRQNWDSGNEQYF. Here the CDR3 DNA reads TGTGCCAGCAGTTTTCGACAGAACTGGGATTCGGGGAACGAGCAGTACTTC.

The V gene is TRBV19, the J gene TRBJ2-7, with D possibly being TRBD2 (7 bases). The V end lost 2 bases, the J end lost 2 bases, and 13 bases lay between the germline ends. This CDR3 contains 15 residues. The germline CDR1 and CDR2 sequences are LNHDA and SQIVND (reference sequence). The CDR3 protein is CASSISGGATYEQYF. The CDR3 DNA is TGTGCCAGTAGTATATCGGGGGGCGCAACCTACGAGCAGTACTTC.

This chain links TRBV6-2 or TRBV6-3 with TRBJ1-1; tentative D call: TRBD1 (6 bases). This CDR3 comprises 13 residues. V was shortened by 8 bases and J by 4 bases, with 14 bases between the two germline ends. Germline V lookup: CDR1 MNHEY, CDR2 SVGEGT. CDR3 DNA: TGTGCCAGCGGGACATACTATGGCACTGAAGCTTTCTTT. Its protein product is CASGTYYGTEAFF.

In its sample, this clonotype was seen a few times. The rearrangement links TRBV2 to TRBJ1-1; tentatively, D is TRBD1 (6 bases). The CDR3 runs to 14 residues. The V and J ends lost 6 bases and 4 bases respectively, with 15 bases between them. Germline V CDR1 and CDR2: SNHLY, FYNNEI. CDR3 amino acids: CASRGGGLSTEAFF. Written as DNA, the CDR3 is TGTGCCAGCAGAGGGGGGGGGCTGAGCACTGAAGCTTTCTTT. Drawing the rest from reference TRBV2 and TRBJ1-1, the complete variable domain is EPEVTQTPSHQVTQMGQEVILRCVPISNHLYFYWYRQILGQKVEFLVSFYNNEISEKSEIFDDQFSVERPDGSNFTLKIRSTKLEDSAMYFCASRGGGLSTEAFFGQGTRLTVV.

This clonotype was detected ten times or more. This chain links TRBV20-1 with TRBJ2-7; tentative D call: TRBD1 (6 bases). The germline V and J ends were trimmed by 0 bases and 7 bases, with 10 bases remaining between them. CDR3 length: 12 amino acids. Germline CDR1 reads DFQATT; CDR2 reads SNEGSKA (reference sequence). The CDR3 coding sequence is TGCAGTGCTAGAGATCTGGGGGCAGAGCAGTACTTC. This encodes CSARDLGAEQYF.

This clonotype was seen a handful of times. The chain joins TRBV7-9 to TRBJ2-1; perhaps TRBD2 as D (6 bases). The CDR3 spans 15 residues. The V gene lost 5 bases and the J gene lost 4 bases, with 15 bases spanning the gap. CDR1 and CDR2 (germline): SEHNR, FQNEAQ (reference sequence). For the CDR3, the DNA is TGTGCCAGCAGCATCGCAGGAGGGGAGTACAATGAGCAGTTCTTC. Amino acid sequence: CASSIAGGEYNEQFF.

This clonotype was seen just once. A junction end diverges from the germline sequence, so it may reflect a read error. The chain joins TRBV13 to TRBJ1-3; possible D gene TRBD1, 5 bases. The CDR3 has 14 amino acids. Germline V CDR1 and CDR2: PRHDT, FYEKMQ (reference sequence). The DNA for the CDR3 is TGCGCCAGCAGCGAAGGGACCTCTGGAAACACCATATATTTT. This translates into CASSEGTSGNTIYF.

This clonotype was observed a handful of times. The chain joins TRBV20-1 to TRBJ1-2; D ambiguous. The germline V gene encodes CDR1 DFQATT and CDR2 SNEGSKA (reference sequence). This CDR3 contains 14 residues. The V end lost 0 bases, the J end lost 1 base, and 9 bases lay between the germline ends. The chain's CDR3 is CSARDQFLNYGYTF. The CDR3 coding sequence is TGCAGTGCTAGAGACCAGTTTCTTAACTATGGCTACACCTTC.

This chain links TRBV7-9 with TRBJ2-7; 7 bases agree with TRBD1. V was pared by 4 bases and J by 4 bases, with 13 bases of the junction left unmatched. CDR1 is SEHNR, CDR2 FQNEAQ, per germline (reference sequence). The CDR3 runs to 16 residues. In nucleotides, the CDR3 is TGTGCCAGCAGCTCAGGGGGTTCGAGGACAGATTACGAGCAGTACTTC. This sequence encodes CASSSGGSRTDYEQYF.

Regarding this clonotype: One junction end does not reproduce the germline sequence, and a read error may be involved. V usage is TRBV7-9 and J usage is TRBJ1-4, with D perhaps TRBD1 (6 bases). This CDR3 has 15 amino acids. The germline V gene encodes CDR1 SEHNR and CDR2 FQNEAQ (reference sequence). This CDR3 reads CASSQVDRFWEKLLF. CDR3 in DNA: TGTGCCAGCAGTCAAGTCGACAGGTTTTGGGAAAAACTGCTTTTT. The complete variable domain, with remaining parts taken from reference TRBV7-9 and TRBJ1-4, reads DTGVSQNPRHKITKRGQNVTFRCDPISEHNRLYWYRQTLGQGPEFLTYFQNEAQLEKSRLLSDRFSAERPKGSFSTLEIQRTEQGDSAMYLCASSQVDRFWEKLLFGSGTQLSVL.

This clonotype was seen at least ten times. The chain combines TRBV2 with TRBJ1-5; D uncertain. Germline lookup yields CDR1 SNHLY and CDR2 FYNNEI. Trimming took off 1 base at V and 3 bases at J, with 7 bases between the two ends. This CDR3 region has 14 residues. CDR3 amino acids: CASSEEGNNQPQHF. DNA for the CDR3: TGTGCCAGCAGTGAAGAAGGGAACAATCAGCCCCAGCATTTT.